The sequence of this TCR beta chain was determined in a study of chronic HIV infection and antiretroviral therapy. V was pared by 1 base and J by 5 bases, with 9 bases of the junction left unmatched. Per germline, CDR1 MDHEN and CDR2 SYDVKM. This CDR3 spans 16 amino acids. This clonotype has just a few counts. TCRdb re-derived calls from the 5' RACE reads in MiXCR, one entry per CDR3 protein. The sample gives some 43,000 distinct CDR3 sequences, approximately 20% of which show up once; approximately 3% is in the top ten. The sequence was obtained from an adult who had HIV and had not received antiretroviral therapy, or was an uninfected healthy control (not recorded which). The rearrangement uses TRBV28 and TRBJ2-7; 9 nucleotides align to TRBD2. Sequencing was performed on peripheral blood. As DNA, the CDR3 is TGTGCCAGCAGTTTATACAGTAGCGGGAGTACCCACGAGCAGTACTTC. Translating gives CASSLYSSGSTHEQYF.